Following are 13 T cell receptor beta chains from one sample sequenced in a study of blood T cell repertoires in COVID-19. The protocol was immunoSEQ multiplex PCR, while the TCRdb copy is restricted to in-frame clones and leaves out a portion. The sample includes more than 200,000 clones, almost 90% of them seen just once. Sequenced: peripheral blood. The source of these receptors is an older woman with acute or convalescent COVID-19.

The rearrangement uses TRBV7-3 and TRBJ2-1; a possible D gene is TRBD1 (5 bases). CDR1 and CDR2 from the germline V gene are SGHTA and FQGTGA. The CDR3 covers 15 residues. Trimming shortened V by 2 bases and J by 8 bases, and 16 bases separated the two germline ends. CDR3 nucleotides: TGTGCCAGCAGCTTAGACAGAAACTACAGAGATGAGCAGTTCTTC. Residues: CASSLDRNYRDEQFF.

The chain employs TRBV19 and TRBJ1-4; D is ambiguous. Germline loops: CDR1 LNHDA, CDR2 SQIVND (reference sequence). Trimming stripped 3 bases from V and 0 bases from J, with 5 bases between. The CDR3 has 14 amino acids. The CDR3 bases are TGTGCCAGTAGTATGCAGTCAACTAATGAAAAACTGTTTTTT. The encoded protein is CASSMQSTNEKLFF.

The chain uses TRBV18 and TRBJ2-2; 8 bases fit TRBD2. Germline loops: CDR1 KGHSH, CDR2 LQKENI. The CDR3 extends over 16 amino acids. Unmatched junction bases numbered 14, after V lost 3 bases and J lost 11 bases. In DNA, the CDR3 is TGTGCCAGCTCACCGGCAAGCGGGGGAAGCAGTGGAGAGCTGTTTTTT. It yields the protein CASSPASGGSSGELFF.

This clone was found once. The V gene is TRBV12-5, the J gene TRBJ1-4, with 7 bases identical to TRBD1. After removal of 0 bases from V and 8 bases from J, the junction contained 6 bases not matched to a gene. From germline, CDR1 is LGHNT and CDR2 FRNRAP. The CDR3 has 15 residues. In nucleotides, the CDR3 is TGTGCTAGTGGTTTGGTAGGGGGCTTCCTGGAAAAACTGTTTTTT. It specifies CASGLVGGFLEKLFF. Full variable domain (outside the CDR3, taken from reference TRBV12-5 and TRBJ1-4): DARVTQTPRHKVTEMGQEVTMRCQPILGHNTVFWYRQTMMQGLELLAYFRNRAPLDDSGMPKDRFSAEMPDATLATLKIQPSEPRDSAVYFCASGLVGGFLEKLFFGSGTQLSVL.

The genes are TRBV9 and TRBJ1-2; 7 nucleotides line up with TRBD1. CDR1 SGDLS and CDR2 YYNGEE come from the germline V gene. V gave up 3 bases and J gave up 8 bases; unmatched junction bases: 13. This CDR3 comprises 15 residues. CDR3 DNA: TGTGCCAGCAGCGCACAGGGGAATCCCTATCGAGGCTACACCTTC. Its translation is CASSAQGNPYRGYTF.

The genes are TRBV27 and TRBJ2-3, with D perhaps matching TRBD2 (6 bases). The CDR3 totals 15 residues. V dropped 1 base and J dropped 3 bases, with 11 bases sitting between them. Germline lookup yields CDR1 MNHEY and CDR2 SMNVEV (reference sequence). The CDR3 reads CASSLLWGETDTQYF. For the CDR3, the DNA is TGTGCCAGCAGTTTATTGTGGGGGGAGACAGATACGCAGTATTTT.

This sequence joins TRBV4-2 and TRBJ2-7; a weak D match, TRBD1 (5 bases). In germline, CDR1 is LGHNA, CDR2 YNFKEQ. CDR3 length equals 14 residues. The germline V and J ends were trimmed by 0 bases and 2 bases, with 8 bases remaining between them. The CDR3 bases are TGTGCCAGCAGCCAAGACGACAGAACCTACGAGCAGTACTTC. Amino acids: CASSQDDRTYEQYF.

The V gene is TRBV7-3, the J gene TRBJ2-3; D gene unclear. CDR1 is SGHTA and CDR2 is FQGTGA in the germline V gene. Trimming took 2 bases from V and 0 from J, leaving 12 bases between them. This CDR3 comprises 16 residues. The CDR3 nucleotides are TGTGCCAGCAGCTTAGGATGGAGTCCCAGCACAGATACGCAGTATTTT. This sequence encodes CASSLGWSPSTDTQYF.

CDR3 in amino acids: CASSWADRGLEGYTF. CDR3 in DNA: TGCGCCAGCAGCTGGGCTGACAGGGGTTTGGAAGGCTACACCTTC. This rearrangement joins TRBV5-1 to TRBJ1-2; 8 bases match TRBD1. Trimming cost V 3 bases and J 8 bases; bases outside gene matches: 12. Germline CDR1 reads SGHRS; CDR2 reads YFSETQ. This CDR3 contains 15 residues.

In DNA form, the CDR3 reads TGTGCCAGTAGCCAGCGGACGACCTACGAGCAGTACTTC. This codes for CASSQRTTYEQYF. The V gene is TRBV19, the J gene TRBJ2-7; tentatively, D is TRBD2 (5 bases). Germline V gene sequence: CDR1 LNHDA, CDR2 SQIVND (reference sequence). Trimming cost V 6 bases and J 2 bases, with 11 bases left between them. The CDR3 is 13 residues long.

The gene calls are TRBV7-9 and TRBJ2-2; no clear D gene. The CDR3 length is 15 residues. The germline V gene encodes CDR1 SEHNR and CDR2 FQNEAQ (reference sequence). V lost 5 bases, J lost 1 base, and 11 bases lay in between. The CDR3 bases are TGTGCCAGCAGCCTTTCAGTATGGAACACCGGGGAGCTGTTTTTT. This sequence encodes CASSLSVWNTGELFF.

The chain employs TRBV27 and TRBJ1-6; TRBD1 aligns across 8 bases. This CDR3 comprises 14 residues. From germline, CDR1 is MNHEY and CDR2 SMNVEV (reference sequence). The junction had 5 bases not matched to a gene; V was cut back by 6 bases and J by 7 bases. The CDR3 coding sequence is TGTGCCAGCAGCGACAGGGGTGGGAATTCACCCCTCCACTTT. This translates into CASSDRGGNSPLHF.

This rearrangement joins TRBV28 to TRBJ1-6; no definite D call. The CDR3 extends over 12 amino acids. Germline V gene lookup returns CDR1 MDHEN and CDR2 SYDVKM. Trimming pared 6 bases from V and 7 bases from J, leaving 7 bases between. CDR3: CASSFSNSPLHF. The CDR3, as DNA: TGTGCCAGCAGCTTTTCGAATTCACCCCTCCACTTT.